The rows below give T cell receptor beta chains drawn from one sample of a study of control samples from healthy donors and cancer patients. Profiling relied on immunoSEQ multiplex PCR, and the TCRdb table lists in-frame clones only, not all of them. The repertoire holds about 55,000 clones, with roughly 88% as singletons. The sequenced material came from blood. The receptor set was obtained from a man between 45 and 60 years old in good health. Both conserved end residues are trimmed from each CDR3. The D gene is left open where the match is weak.

TRBD2,TRBJ2-3,TRBV28,ASSLGTRRDTQY
.,TRBJ1-3,TRBV6-5,ATWVTAGSGNTIY
TRBD2,TRBJ2-1,TRBV18,ASSPTSGRSSYNEQF
.,TRBJ1-1,TRBV19,ASSYMGNTEAF
.,TRBJ1-1,TRBV30,AWTRWGNTEAF
.,TRBJ1-5,TRBV7-2,ASSLGPNSNQPQH
.,TRBJ1-5,TRBV5-1,ASSLGRDQPQH
.,TRBJ2-7,TRBV28,ASSHNYLYEQY
.,TRBJ1-1,TRBV11-1,ASSLGNWNTEAF
TRBD2,TRBJ2-1,TRBV9,ASSVDVGLAGNNEQF
.,TRBJ2-2,TRBV7-2,ASSLKGRELF
.,TRBJ2-7,TRBV6-5,ASRAYRVGSYEQY